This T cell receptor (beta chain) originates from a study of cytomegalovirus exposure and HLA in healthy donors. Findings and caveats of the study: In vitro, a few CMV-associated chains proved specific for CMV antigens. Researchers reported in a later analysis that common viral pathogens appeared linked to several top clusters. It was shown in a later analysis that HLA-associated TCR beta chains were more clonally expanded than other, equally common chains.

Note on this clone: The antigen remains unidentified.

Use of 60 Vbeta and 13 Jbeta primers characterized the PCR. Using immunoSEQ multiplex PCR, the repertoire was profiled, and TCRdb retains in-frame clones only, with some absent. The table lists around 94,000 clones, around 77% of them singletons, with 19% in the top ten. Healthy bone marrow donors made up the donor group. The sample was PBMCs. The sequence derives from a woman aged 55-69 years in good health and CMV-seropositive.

CDR3 nucleotide sequence: TGTGCCAGCAGCTTAGGGGGGGGGAGGGCCACTGAAGCTTTCTTT. Translation: CASSLGGGRATEAFF. V and J are TRBV7-8 and TRBJ1-1; TRBD1 is a possible D gene (5 bases). V was cut by 1 base and J by 4 bases, with 13 bases left in between. The CDR3 totals 15 residues. Germline V gives CDR1 SGHVS, CDR2 FQNEAQ.